This T cell receptor (beta chain) was identified in a study of blood T cell repertoires in COVID-19. The V gene lost 0 bases and the J gene lost 4 bases, with 10 bases spanning the gap. Germline CDR1 SGHRS, CDR2 YFSETQ. There are 14 residues in the CDR3. Authors' data handling: Amplification with reference gene primers provided the estimates of nucleated cell counts. Libraries were prepared by immunoSEQ multiplex PCR; TCRdb keeps only in-frame clonotypes and omits some of them. V, J and clone size derive from that table, while D and trimming were established from the DNA sequence. Among some 49,000 clones listed, 85% to 95% were seen once.

This clonotype was sampled from a man in his 60s with COVID-19, enrolled during active disease. This chain joins TRBV5-1 and TRBJ1-2, with a weak D call TRBD1 (5 bases). Sequencing was carried out using peripheral blood. For the CDR3, the DNA is TGCGCCAGCAGCTTGGTTTTGGGGGGCTATGGCTACACCTTC. Protein product: CASSLVLGGYGYTF.